The 10 T cell receptor beta chains reported below all come from one sample, sequenced in a study of control samples from healthy donors and cancer patients. Some clones are missing from TCRdb's copy, which holds only in-frame ones; the method was immunoSEQ multiplex PCR. Altogether about 70,000 clones are present, about 80% being singletons, with the ten largest covering roughly 28%. The sample comprised blood. Every receptor here comes from a man in his fifties or sixties in good health.

The gene calls are TRBV6-5 and TRBJ2-2; tentative D call: TRBD1 (5 bases). V was pared by 6 bases and J by 7 bases, with 12 bases between. This CDR3 comprises 13 residues. The germline CDR1 and CDR2 sequences are MNHEY and SVGAGI. CDR3: CASSYRTHGELFF. CDR3 coding DNA: TGTGCCAGCAGCTATCGGACACACGGGGAGCTGTTTTTT.

This chain connects TRBV7-9 to TRBJ2-1, with 8 bases fitting TRBD2. Germline trimming cut 1 base from V and 10 bases from J; bases unmatched to any gene: 6. Per germline, CDR1 SEHNR and CDR2 FQNEAQ (reference sequence). The CDR3 has 14 residues. The CDR3 loop is CASSLVAGRMEQFF. The CDR3 DNA is TGTGCCAGCAGCTTAGTAGCGGGGCGGATGGAGCAGTTCTTC.

This chain joins TRBV4-3 and TRBJ2-2; D is uncertain. The ends were cut back, 1 base at V and 6 bases at J, with 0 bases in the middle. Germline values: CDR1 LGHNA, CDR2 YSLEER. CDR3 size: 11 residues. This CDR3 is CASSQAGELFF. DNA for the CDR3: TGCGCCAGCAGCCAAGCCGGGGAGCTGTTTTTT.

The chain couples TRBV2 to TRBJ1-2; tentatively, D is TRBD1 (5 bases). V lost 6 bases and J 10 bases, leaving 9 bases between the germline ends. This CDR3 contains 10 residues. CDR1 and CDR2 from the germline V gene are SNHLY and FYNNEI. The CDR3, as DNA: TGTGCCAGCAGGGGGGAATTCTACACCTTC. Translated, it gives CASRGEFYTF.

This chain links TRBV21-1 with TRBJ2-1; the table's D call of TRBD2 was not tested on the DNA. TRBV21-1 counts as a pseudogene. The CDR3 consists of 17 residues. CDR3 loop: CASSSGTSGSDYNEQFF. For the CDR3, the DNA is TGTGCCAGCAGCAGTGGGACTAGCGGGAGTGACTACAATGAGCAGTTCTTC.

DNA of the CDR3: TGTGCCAGCAGCGCCGTAGGGGGCTTCCAAGAGACCCAGTACTTC. Translated, it gives CASSAVGGFQETQYF. The genes are TRBV9 and TRBJ2-5; TRBD1 aligns across 7 bases. Trimming took 3 bases from V and 1 from J; bases not matched to a gene: 6. Germline CDR1 SGDLS, CDR2 YYNGEE. There are 15 residues in the CDR3.

The genes are TRBV10-1 and TRBJ2-7, with 9 bases matching TRBD1. V dropped 6 bases and J dropped 5; count of bases not matched to a gene: 8. Germline-derived CDR1 and CDR2 are WNHNN and SYGVQD (reference sequence). The CDR3 extends over 14 amino acids. This CDR3 is CASSGDRVIHEQYF. CDR3 in DNA: TGCGCCAGCAGCGGGGACAGGGTTATCCACGAGCAGTACTTC.

The CDR3 loop reads CASSEMTGRGQPQHF. The CDR3 DNA reads as TGTGCCAGCAGTGAAATGACAGGGAGGGGACAGCCCCAGCATTTT. The chain employs TRBV6-1 and TRBJ1-5, with 7 bases matching TRBD1. Germline CDR1 reads MNHNS; CDR2 reads SASEGT. The length of the CDR3 is 15 residues. Trimming took 2 bases from V and 7 from J; bases not matched to a gene: 8.

The chain links TRBV5-1 to TRBJ1-2; no firm D call. V dropped 3 bases and J dropped 5 bases, with 14 bases sitting between them. Germline values: CDR1 SGHRS, CDR2 YFSETQ. The CDR3 is 14 residues long. CDR3 coding DNA: TGCGCCAGCAGCTCGATACTGTTCGGGTATGGCTACACCTTC. Its protein is CASSSILFGYGYTF.

The chain uses TRBV25-1 and TRBJ2-5; D might be TRBD2 (7 bases). The germline CDR1 and CDR2 sequences are MGHDK and SYGVNS. CDR3 length: 16 amino acids. The V end lost 5 bases, the J end lost 1 base, and 17 bases lay between the germline ends. CDR3 nucleotides: TGTGCCAGCAGTCCTTGGGGGGGGCTATCCCAAGAGACCCAGTACTTC. It encodes CASSPWGGLSQETQYF.